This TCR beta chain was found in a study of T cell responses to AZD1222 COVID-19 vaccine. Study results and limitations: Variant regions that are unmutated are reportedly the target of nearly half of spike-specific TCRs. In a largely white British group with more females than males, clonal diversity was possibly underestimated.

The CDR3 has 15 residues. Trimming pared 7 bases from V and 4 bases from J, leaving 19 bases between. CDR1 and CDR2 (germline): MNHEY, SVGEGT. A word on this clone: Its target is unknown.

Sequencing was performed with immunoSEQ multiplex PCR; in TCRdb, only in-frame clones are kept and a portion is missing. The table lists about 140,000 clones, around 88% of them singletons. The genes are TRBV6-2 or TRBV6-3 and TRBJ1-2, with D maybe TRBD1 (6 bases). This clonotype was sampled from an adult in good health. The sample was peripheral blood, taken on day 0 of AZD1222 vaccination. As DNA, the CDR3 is TGTGCCAGCACCCCACCCAGGGGACTCGGCTATGGCTACACCTTC. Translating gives CASTPPRGLGYGYTF.